A single sample is the source of the 13 T cell receptor beta chains below, sequenced in a study of cytotoxic CD8 clonotypes in ibrutinib-treated CLL. The method was immunoSEQ multiplex PCR; TCRdb's version includes in-frame clones alone and lacks a portion of them. The table records about 20,000 clones, over 65% of them present only once. Sequencing was performed on PBMCs, taken before ibrutinib treatment. Receptors were obtained from a human donor with chronic lymphocytic leukemia.

Here the CDR3 reads CSVNRGGRETQYF. The CDR3 DNA reads as TGCAGCGTAAATCGGGGGGGCCGAGAGACCCAGTACTTC. The gene calls are TRBV29-1 and TRBJ2-5; the match to TRBD2 covers 8 bases. The CDR3 is 13 amino acids. Germline V lookup: CDR1 SQVTM, CDR2 ANQGSEA. Losses at the gene ends were 6 bases for V and 4 bases for J; bases not matched to a gene: 7.

The CDR3 is CASSEQYF. The CDR3 region has the DNA TGCGCCAGCAGCGAGCAGTACTTC. This chain uses TRBV10-1 with TRBJ2-7, with D unclear. This CDR3 region has 8 residues. Trimming stripped 6 bases from V and 6 bases from J, with 0 bases between. Germline V gives CDR1 WNHNN, CDR2 SYGVQD (reference sequence).

V gene TRBV28 combines with J gene TRBJ1-2, with 7 bases fitting TRBD1. V was clipped by 8 bases and J by 4 bases; unmatched bases: 4. CDR1 is MDHEN, CDR2 SYDVKM, per germline. This CDR3 is built from 12 residues. As DNA, the CDR3 is TGTGCCAGCTGGGACAGCCGCTATGGCTACACCTTC. Its translation: CASWDSRYGYTF.

V usage is TRBV19 and J usage is TRBJ2-2; TRBD2 matches at 8 bases. Per germline, CDR1 LNHDA and CDR2 SQIVND (reference sequence). The V and J ends lost 3 bases and 2 bases, in that order; junction bases with no gene match: 8. This CDR3 spans 17 amino acids. The CDR3 reads CASSISPSGYNTGELFF. CDR3 nucleotides: TGTGCCAGTAGTATCTCCCCTAGCGGGTATAACACCGGGGAGCTGTTTTTT.

The chain joins TRBV6-1 to TRBJ1-5; D possibly corresponds to TRBD1 (6 bases). The CDR3 covers 15 residues. The ends were cut back, 6 bases at V and 4 bases at J, with 16 bases in the middle. Germline CDR1 is MNHNS and CDR2 is SASEGT. DNA for the CDR3: TGTGCCAGCAGCGCAGAAGGGGGGAAAAATCAGCCCCAGCATTTT. It codes for CASSAEGGKNQPQHF.

This clone has only a few counts. The chain recombines TRBV27 with TRBJ1-3, with D possibly TRBD1 on 6 matching bases. The CDR3 runs 18 residues. Looked up from germline, CDR1 is MNHEY and CDR2 is SMNVEV (reference sequence). Trimming shortened V by 5 bases and J by 0 bases, and 20 bases separated the two germline ends. The CDR3 bases are TGTGCCAGCAGTCTAAACAGGGCATCAAGCCTCTCTGGAAACACCATATATTTT. This sequence encodes CASSLNRASSLSGNTIYF.

The rearrangement uses TRBV5-6 and TRBJ2-7; D gene uncertain. Trimming took 0 bases from V and 0 from J, leaving 13 bases between them. This CDR3 is built from 16 residues. The V gene's germline CDR1 is SGHDT and CDR2 YYEEEE. The CDR3 coding sequence is TGTGCCAGCAGCTTGGATCCCAGGCTTGACTCCTACGAGCAGTACTTC. Translated, it gives CASSLDPRLDSYEQYF.

The chain recombines TRBV5-1 with TRBJ2-1, with D maybe TRBD2 (6 bases). The CDR3 spans 16 residues. The ends were cut back, 0 bases at V and 6 bases at J, with 16 bases in the middle. Germline V gene sequence: CDR1 SGHRS, CDR2 YFSETQ. DNA of the CDR3: TGCGCCAGCAGCTTGGCCATGGGGGGAGGTGGCAATGAGCAGTTCTTC. Its translation: CASSLAMGGGGNEQFF.

This chain joins TRBV7-2 and TRBJ2-1; 8 positions match TRBD2. This CDR3 contains 16 residues. CDR1 is SGHTA and CDR2 is FQGNSA in the germline V gene. With V trimmed by 5 bases and J by 5 bases, 11 bases remained unmatched. For the CDR3, the DNA is TGTGCCAGCAGCCCCTCCCCAGCGGGAGCCCACAATGAGCAGTTCTTC. The encoded protein is CASSPSPAGAHNEQFF.

Only one count was recorded for this clone. The chain carries TRBV4-1 and TRBJ1-2; 11 nucleotides align to TRBD1. The ends lost 2 bases at V and 3 bases at J; junction bases unmatched: 5. CDR1 MGHRA and CDR2 YSYEKL come from the germline V gene. CDR3 length: 16 amino acids. The CDR3 DNA is TGCGCCAGCAGCCAACCTAGGACAGGGGGCGACTATGGCTACACCTTC. Translating gives CASSQPRTGGDYGYTF.

The chain carries TRBV28 and TRBJ2-1; the match to TRBD2 covers 9 bases. The length of the CDR3 is 14 residues. After removal of 6 bases from V and 7 bases from J, the junction contained 7 bases not matched to a gene. In germline, CDR1 is MDHEN, CDR2 SYDVKM. The CDR3 loop reads CASRRLAGMNEQFF. In DNA, the CDR3 is TGTGCCAGCAGGCGGCTAGCGGGAATGAATGAGCAGTTCTTC.

CDR3 sequence reads: CASSGDRMNTEAFF. The CDR3 coding sequence is TGTGCCAGCTCTGGGGACAGGATGAACACTGAAGCTTTCTTT. The V and J genes are TRBV18 and TRBJ1-1; 8 bases fit TRBD1. Germline V gene lookup returns CDR1 KGHSH and CDR2 LQKENI. The trim removed 6 bases at V and 0 bases at J, leaving 3 bases unmatched. The CDR3 spans 14 residues.

The chain recombines TRBV19 with TRBJ2-2, with 16 bases identical to TRBD2. In germline, CDR1 is LNHDA, CDR2 SQIVND (reference sequence). The CDR3 contains 18 residues. With 5 bases clipped from V and 4 bases from J, the junction kept 7 bases outside the gene matches. CDR3 in DNA: TGTGCCAGTAGTCCAGAGGGACTAGCGGGAGGGGGCACCGGGGAGCTGTTTTTT. This codes for CASSPEGLAGGGTGELFF.